Listed below are T cell receptor beta chains from one sample, sequenced in a study of blood T cell repertoires in COVID-19. Assay: immunoSEQ multiplex PCR; the TCRdb copy retains only in-frame clones and omits some. Of hundreds of thousands of clones in the sample, roughly 86% are singletons; the top ten hold about 1.5%. Source material: PBMCs or T cells enriched from blood (not recorded which). The receptor set was obtained from a woman between 45 and 65 years old who had recovered from COVID-19. The CDR3 runs from the conserved cysteine through the conserved F or W. D genes are given only for firm matches. Size tells how often a clone was seen (once, few, many) or the class of an expanded clone, and some rows leave it out.

-	TRBJ2-1	-	TRBV5-4	CASSLAIGVRNNEQFF	TGTGCCAGCAGCTTGGCCATCGGGGTTAGGAACAATGAGCAGTTCTTC
TRBD2	TRBJ2-3	-	TRBV4-2	CASSQDLKFGLAGVGGHTDTQYF	TGTGCCAGCAGCCAAGATTTAAAATTTGGACTAGCGGGAGTGGGTGGGCACACAGATACGCAGTATTTT
TRBD2	TRBJ2-1	-	TRBV29-1	CSVDRRLAGPQFF	TGCAGCGTTGATAGGCGACTAGCGGGACCGCAGTTCTTC
TRBD1	TRBJ1-2	-	TRBV19	CASSTRTGGYGYTF	TGTGCCAGTAGTACCCGGACAGGGGGCTATGGCTACACCTTC
TRBD1	TRBJ1-2	-	TRBV7-2	CASSLSQGGLGGYTF	TGTGCCAGCAGCTTATCCCAGGGGGGCCTTGGTGGCTACACCTTC
-	TRBJ1-3	-	TRBV11-2	CASRELRGRGGNTIYF	TGTGCCAGCAGGGAACTTCGCGGCCGGGGGGGAAACACCATATATTTT
-	TRBJ1-1	-	TRBV18	CASSPPGMNTEAFF	TGTGCCAGCTCACCCCCAGGAATGAACACTGAAGCTTTCTTT
TRBD1	TRBJ1-1	-	TRBV5-1	CASQPGTGPNTEAFF	TGCGCCAGTCAACCAGGGACAGGGCCGAACACTGAAGCTTTCTTT
-	TRBJ1-2	-	TRBV18	CASSLQVNYGYTF	TGTGCCAGCTCTCTCCAGGTTAACTATGGCTACACCTTC
TRBD2	TRBJ2-2	-	TRBV7-9	CASSSSLAGVTGELFF	TGTGCCAGCAGCTCGTCCTTAGCGGGAGTTACCGGGGAGCTGTTTTTT
TRBD2	TRBJ2-3	-	TRBV3-1/TRBV3-2	CASGGGGTDTQYF	TGTGCCAGCGGCGGGGGGGGCACAGATACGCAGTATTTT
-	TRBJ1-2	-	TRBV7-3	CASSIDRNYGYTF	TGTGCCAGCAGCATCGACAGAAACTATGGCTACACCTTC
TRBD1	TRBJ2-5	-	TRBV3-1/TRBV3-2	CASSQRQGTETQYF	TGTGCCAGCAGTCAAAGACAGGGTACCGAGACCCAGTACTTC
-	TRBJ1-6	once	TRBV6-5	CASRPGNSPLHF	TGTGCCAGCAGGCCGGGGAATTCACCCCTCCACTTT
-	TRBJ1-1	-	TRBV7-6	CASSSGGNTEAFF	TGTGCCAGCAGCTCCGGGGGGAACACTGAAGCTTTCTTT
TRBD1	TRBJ2-4	-	TRBV5-8	CASSLGTGKNIQYF	TGTGCCAGCAGCTTGGGGACAGGAAAAAACATTCAGTACTTC
-	TRBJ1-5	few	TRBV27	CASSSGYNQPQHF	TGTGCCAGCAGTTCCGGGTACAATCAGCCCCAGCATTTT
-	TRBJ2-2	-	TRBV25-1	CASTPMGARNTGELFF	TGTGCCAGCACTCCAATGGGGGCCAGGAACACCGGGGAGCTGTTTTTT
TRBD2	TRBJ2-2	-	TRBV18	CASSRQLAGTNTGELFF	TGTGCCAGCTCACGCCAACTAGCGGGAACGAACACCGGGGAGCTGTTTTTT
TRBD2	TRBJ2-1	-	TRBV4-1	CASSQAGGPNNEQFF	TGCGCCAGCAGCCAGGCGGGAGGGCCCAACAATGAGCAGTTCTTC
-	TRBJ1-5	-	TRBV7-8	CASRKAGAYQPQHF	TGTGCCAGCAGAAAGGCAGGGGCCTATCAGCCCCAGCATTTT
-	TRBJ2-7	-	TRBV5-1	CASSPRTGDYEQYF	TGCGCCAGCAGCCCCCGGACGGGGGACTACGAGCAGTACTTC
-	TRBJ2-2	-	TRBV7-6	CASSSRGAGELFF	TGTGCCAGCAGTTCTAGAGGCGCCGGGGAGCTGTTTTTT
-	TRBJ2-3	-	TRBV5-5	CASSFSGSTDTQYF	TGTGCCAGCAGCTTTAGCGGATCCACAGATACGCAGTATTTT
-	TRBJ1-5	few	TRBV3-1/TRBV3-2	CASSFGQNQPQHF	TGTGCCAGCAGCTTCGGACAGAATCAGCCCCAGCATTTT
TRBD2	TRBJ2-2	-	TRBV9	CASSGAGTSYPGELFF	TGTGCCAGCAGCGGGGCCGGGACTAGTTATCCCGGGGAGCTGTTTTTT
TRBD2	TRBJ2-2	-	TRBV7-6	CASSQAGSFGGAGELFF	TGTGCCAGCAGCCAAGCGGGGAGCTTCGGAGGGGCCGGGGAGCTGTTTTTT
-	TRBJ2-1	-	TRBV30	CAWSLGGLTYYNEQFF	TGTGCCTGGAGTCTCGGTGGGCTTACCTACTACAATGAGCAGTTCTTC
TRBD2	TRBJ2-1	-	TRBV7-2	CATRSGGGWAEQFF	TGTGCCACCCGGAGCGGGGGGGGATGGGCTGAGCAGTTCTTC
TRBD2	TRBJ2-7	-	TRBV14	CASSQGTSGGSYEQYF	TGTGCCAGCAGCCAAGGGACTAGCGGGGGATCCTACGAGCAGTACTTC
TRBD2	TRBJ2-1	-	TRBV2	CANQRDQSYNEQFF	TGTGCCAACCAGCGGGACCAATCCTACAATGAGCAGTTCTTC
-	TRBJ2-1	-	TRBV12-5	CASGYPLSGESSYNEQFF	TGTGCTAGTGGTTACCCCCTCTCGGGGGAGAGCTCCTACAATGAGCAGTTCTTC
-	TRBJ1-4	few	TRBV27	CASSTQATNEKLFF	TGTGCCAGCAGTACTCAAGCAACTAATGAAAAACTGTTTTTT
-	TRBJ2-7	-	TRBV2	CAGGRTTYEQYF	TGTGCCGGAGGACGGACGACCTACGAGCAGTACTTC
TRBD1	TRBJ2-7	-	TRBV7-6	CASSLGGTGGVLREQYF	TGTGCCAGCAGCCTTGGGGGGACAGGGGGAGTGCTTCGGGAGCAGTACTTC
-	TRBJ1-4	-	TRBV5-5	CASSPVDRTNEKLFF	TGTGCCAGCAGCCCGGTGGACAGAACTAATGAAAAACTGTTTTTT
-	TRBJ2-2	-	TRBV12-3/TRBV12-4	CASSITSAGELFF	TGTGCCAGCAGTATTACTAGTGCCGGGGAGCTGTTTTTT
TRBD2	TRBJ2-3	-	TRBV29-1	CSVIRAGVSTDTQYF	TGCAGCGTTATCAGAGCGGGAGTCTCCACAGATACGCAGTATTTT
TRBD1	TRBJ2-7	-	TRBV5-1	CASSLRNSGQGNYEQYF	TGCGCCAGCAGCTTGAGGAATTCGGGACAGGGGAACTACGAGCAGTACTTC
-	TRBJ2-1	-	TRBV2	CASSEGDFYNEQFF	TGTGCCAGCAGTGAGGGTGACTTTTACAATGAGCAGTTCTTC
-	TRBJ1-6	few	TRBV4-1	CASSQVSFFSPLHF	TGCGCCAGCAGCCAAGTTTCTTTCTTTTCACCCCTCCACTTT
TRBD1	TRBJ1-5	-	TRBV18	CASSVQGEDQPQHF	TGTGCCAGCTCAGTTCAGGGGGAGGATCAGCCCCAGCATTTT
-	TRBJ2-1	-	TRBV5-1	CASSSGGSYNEQFF	TGCGCCAGCAGCTCCGGGGGATCCTACAATGAGCAGTTCTTC